This record covers a single T cell receptor (beta chain). Clones were sequenced by immunoSEQ multiplex PCR, and TCRdb holds only the in-frame ones, with some missing. Here the sample spans 40,000 or so clones, about 94% being singletons. The entry originates in a study of T cell changes during pregnancy in multiple sclerosis. Trimming took off 4 bases at V and 1 base at J, with 7 bases between the two ends. The CDR3 totals 13 residues. Germline CDR1 is MDHEN and CDR2 is SYDVKM. The TCR originated in a female donor with multiple sclerosis, enrolled in a pregnancy study. Sample: CD8+ T cells from peripheral blood mononuclear cells, taken in the third trimester of pregnancy. The rearrangement joins TRBV28 to TRBJ2-5; D not certain. CDR3 region: CASSYASQETQYF. The CDR3 bases are TGTGCCAGCAGTTACGCGTCCCAAGAGACCCAGTACTTC.